The 8 T cell receptor beta chains below all came from one sample that was sequenced in a study of T cells after yellow fever vaccination. TCRdb fed the 5' RACE reads into MiXCR, producing one record per CDR3 protein. The sample records about 310,000 distinct CDR3 sequences, around 3.6% being singletons. The material was PBMCs, obtained on the day of the yellow fever booster vaccination. These receptors originate from a man aged 18 to 29 who received the YFV17D yellow fever vaccine.

This clonotype has at least ten counts. The V and J genes are TRBV6-5 and TRBJ2-1; tentative D call: TRBD1 (6 bases). The CDR3 has 16 amino acids. Trimming took off 5 bases at V and 0 bases at J, with 14 bases between the two ends. CDR1 is MNHEY and CDR2 is SVGAGI in the germline V gene. The CDR3 spells CASSPWGTSSYNEQFF. In DNA form, the CDR3 reads TGTGCCAGCAGTCCTTGGGGGACAAGCTCCTACAATGAGCAGTTCTTC.

The chain joins TRBV9 to TRBJ1-4; 7 positions agree with TRBD1. Germline CDR1 reads SGDLS; CDR2 reads YYNGEE. With 4 bases clipped from V and 4 bases from J, the junction kept 7 bases outside the gene matches. The length of the CDR3 is 15 residues. The CDR3 here is CASSPRGRDNEKLFF. The CDR3 nucleotides are TGTGCCAGCAGCCCCAGGGGGAGGGATAATGAAAAACTGTTTTTT.

This rearrangement joins TRBV7-3 to TRBJ2-5; TRBD1 or TRBD2 may be the D gene (5 bases each). This CDR3 region has 16 residues. Germline CDR1 reads SGHTA; CDR2 reads FQGTGA. Trimming pared 5 bases from V and 3 bases from J, leaving 19 bases between. Written as DNA, the CDR3 is TGTGCCAGCAGCCGACTAAGGGGCGGCCGTAAAGAGACCCAGTACTTC. Translated, it gives CASSRLRGGRKETQYF. The full variable domain, its missing parts supplied by reference TRBV7-3 and TRBJ2-5, is GAGVSQTPSNKVTEKGKYVELRCDPISGHTALYWYRQSLGQGPEFLIYFQGTGAADDSGLPNDRFFAVRPEGSVSTLKIQRTERGDSAVYLCASSRLRGGRKETQYFGPGTRLLVL.

This clonotype was seen at least ten times. The chain joins TRBV5-1 to TRBJ2-1; D gene uncertain. V was trimmed by 0 bases and J by 1 base, leaving 8 bases between them. This CDR3 region has 15 residues. Germline V CDR1 and CDR2: SGHRS, YFSETQ. The CDR3 region is CASSLAEFSYNEQFF. The CDR3 DNA reads as TGCGCCAGCAGCTTGGCGGAATTTTCCTACAATGAGCAGTTCTTC.

The chain joins TRBV4-2 to TRBJ2-2; no clear D gene. This CDR3 contains 16 residues. The germline gives CDR1 LGHNA, CDR2 YNFKEQ. V was shortened by 1 base and J by 1 base, with 10 bases between the two germline ends. CDR3 residues: CASSQGTVLNTGELFF. The CDR3 DNA reads TGTGCCAGCAGCCAAGGGACGGTGCTGAACACCGGGGAGCTGTTTTTT.

This clonotype was seen a handful of times. The V call is TRBV28, the J call TRBJ2-5, with 9 bases that match TRBD2. With 7 bases clipped from V and 2 bases from J, the junction kept 8 bases outside the gene matches. CDR3 length: 15 residues. Germline V lookup: CDR1 MDHEN, CDR2 SYDVKM. The CDR3 DNA reads TGTGCCAGCATCCCGGCTAGCGGGGCTCAAGAGACCCAGTACTTC. Its protein product is CASIPASGAQETQYF.

This clonotype was seen ten or more times. The chain combines TRBV18 with TRBJ1-1; no firm D call. V gave up 2 bases and J gave up 4 bases, with 11 bases separating them. Germline CDR1 is KGHSH and CDR2 is LQKENI. This CDR3 is built from 14 residues. The DNA of the CDR3 is TGTGCCAGCTCACCAATCCCGGGAGGCACTGAAGCTTTCTTT. The encoded protein is CASSPIPGGTEAFF.

In its sample, this clonotype was seen many times. The chain employs TRBV18 and TRBJ2-1, with D possibly TRBD1 on 6 matching bases. Trimming shortened V by 4 bases and J by 3 bases, and 19 bases separated the two germline ends. This CDR3 has 17 residues. CDR1 KGHSH and CDR2 LQKENI come from the germline V gene. CDR3 in amino acids: CASSHKGYRVNYNEQFF. The CDR3, as DNA: TGTGCCAGCTCACACAAAGGGTACAGGGTAAACTACAATGAGCAGTTCTTC.